A single sample gave rise to the 23 T cell receptor beta chains below, sequenced in a study of T cell responses to AZD1222 COVID-19 vaccine. Clones were sequenced by immunoSEQ multiplex PCR, and TCRdb holds only the in-frame ones, with some missing. This table holds 75,000 to 100,000 clones, 90% to 95% found once. The starting material was peripheral blood, obtained on day 0 of AZD1222 vaccination. These receptors all stem from an adult in good health.

V gene TRBV7-3 combines with J gene TRBJ2-3; 10 positions agree with TRBD2. After removal of 2 bases from V and 5 bases from J, the junction contained 13 bases not matched to a gene. CDR1 is SGHTA and CDR2 is FQGTGA in the germline V gene. This CDR3 has 18 residues. The CDR3 sequence: CASSLAGASGSVGDTQYF. The CDR3 DNA reads TGTGCCAGCAGCTTAGCAGGGGCTAGCGGGAGCGTCGGAGATACGCAGTATTTT.

The chain combines TRBV6-5 with TRBJ2-7, with TRBD2 matching 13 bases. The germline V gene has CDR1 MNHEY and CDR2 SVGAGI. Losses at the gene ends were 4 bases for V and 3 bases for J; bases not matched to a gene: 6. This CDR3 spans 16 amino acids. For the CDR3, the DNA is TGTGCCAGCAGTTTAAGGACTAGCGGGAGTTTCTACGAGCAGTACTTC. This encodes CASSLRTSGSFYEQYF.

V gene TRBV5-1 combines with J gene TRBJ2-5, with unresolved D. The CDR3 sequence is 11 residues long. Germline CDR1 is SGHRS and CDR2 is YFSETQ. V gave up 2 bases and J gave up 1 base, with 0 bases separating them. CDR3 bases: TGCGCCAGCAGCTTCCAAGAGACCCAGTACTTC. It translates to CASSFQETQYF.

The chain combines TRBV10-3 with TRBJ1-6; 9 positions match TRBD1. The trim removed 4 bases at V and 2 bases at J, leaving 0 bases unmatched. CDR3 size: 15 residues. Per germline, CDR1 ENHRY and CDR2 SYGVKD. CDR3 coding DNA: TGTGCCATCAGTGGGACAGGGGCCTATAATTCACCCCTCCACTTT. Protein product: CAISGTGAYNSPLHF.

This sequence joins TRBV28 and TRBJ1-1; a possible D gene is TRBD1 (6 bases). The CDR3 length is 15 residues. Germline V gives CDR1 MDHEN, CDR2 SYDVKM. V was cut by 5 bases and J by 1 base, with 14 bases left in between. The CDR3 bases are TGTGCCAGCAGTCATAGGCAGGGGACGAACACTGAAGCTTTCTTT. Translating gives CASSHRQGTNTEAFF.

The V gene is TRBV15, the J gene TRBJ1-3, with no clear D. The CDR3 loop spans 15 amino acids. Deletions cut 4 bases from V and 0 bases from J, with 10 bases between. Germline V gene sequence: CDR1 LNHNV, CDR2 YYDKDF (reference sequence). The CDR3 here is CATSKGGGSGNTIYF. As DNA, the CDR3 is TGTGCCACCAGCAAGGGCGGAGGCTCTGGAAACACCATATATTTT. Filled out from reference TRBV15 and TRBJ1-3, the complete variable domain reads DAMVIQNPRYQVTQFGKPVTLSCSQTLNHNVMYWYQQKSSQAPKLLFHYYDKDFNNEADTPDNFQSRRPNTSFCFLDIRSPGLGDTAMYLCATSKGGGSGNTIYFGEGSWLTVV.

Turning to this clone: Sequence at one end of the junction differs from germline and may be a read error. The rearrangement uses TRBV6-4 and TRBJ1-4, with D unclear. This CDR3 is built from 16 residues. The germline CDR1 and CDR2 sequences are MRHNA and SNTAGT. The CDR3 reads CASRTEALATNEKLVF. DNA for the CDR3: TGTGCCAGCAGAACGGAGGCACTTGCAACTAATGAAAAACTGGTTTTT.

The V gene is TRBV7-2, the J gene TRBJ1-5; 7 bases map to TRBD1. V was clipped by 3 bases and J by 7 bases; unmatched bases: 3. From germline, CDR1 is SGHTA and CDR2 FQGNSA. The CDR3 runs 13 residues. In DNA, the CDR3 is TGTGCCAGCAGCTTCAGACAGGGCCAGCCCCAGCATTTT. It specifies CASSFRQGQPQHF.

This chain joins TRBV27 and TRBJ1-1; D gene unclear. Trimming took 6 bases from V and 1 from J, leaving 12 bases between them. CDR3 length: 14 amino acids. Germline V CDR1 and CDR2: MNHEY, SMNVEV (reference sequence). The CDR3 region is CASSPVERNTEAFF. The CDR3, as DNA: TGTGCCAGCAGCCCCGTGGAGAGGAACACTGAAGCTTTCTTT.

The V and J genes are TRBV4-1 and TRBJ2-4, with TRBD1 identical over 7 bases. Germline CDR1 is MGHRA and CDR2 is YSYEKL. The CDR3 runs to 18 residues. V gave up 2 bases and J gave up 0 bases; unmatched junction bases: 10. CDR3 in DNA: TGCGCCAGCAGCCAATCCGGGACAGAGTCTTTAGCCAAAAACATTCAGTACTTC. It encodes CASSQSGTESLAKNIQYF.

This chain links TRBV5-4 with TRBJ1-5, with D perhaps matching TRBD1 (5 bases). CDR3 length: 15 amino acids. Trimming took off 3 bases at V and 5 bases at J, with 15 bases between the two ends. In germline, CDR1 is SGHNT, CDR2 YYREEE (reference sequence). The CDR3 sequence is CASSSGGGKDQPQHF. CDR3 DNA sequence: TGTGCCAGCAGCTCTGGGGGGGGTAAAGATCAGCCCCAGCATTTT.

This clone was seen a single time. The chain combines TRBV5-4 with TRBJ2-7, with 9 bases aligning to TRBD1. Unmatched junction bases numbered 5, after V lost 4 bases and J lost 3 bases. Germline CDR1 and CDR2: SGHNT and YYREEE (reference sequence). This CDR3 has 14 amino acids. CDR3 protein: CASSQRQGGYEQYF. Written as DNA, the CDR3 is TGTGCCAGCAGCCAAAGACAGGGGGGCTACGAGCAGTACTTC. Using reference TRBV5-4 and TRBJ2-7 for the parts outside the CDR3, the full variable domain is ETGVTQSPTHLIKTRGQQVTLRCSSQSGHNTVSWYQQALGQGPQFIFQYYREEENGRGNFPPRFSGLQFPNYSSELNVNALELDDSALYLCASSQRQGGYEQYFGPGTRLTVT.

The chain employs TRBV27 and TRBJ2-5; no clear D. V was shortened by 10 bases and J by 0 bases, with 6 bases between the two germline ends. The CDR3 loop spans 11 amino acids. The germline gives CDR1 MNHEY, CDR2 SMNVEV (reference sequence). The CDR3 is CATAYQETQYF. In DNA form, the CDR3 reads TGTGCCACCGCGTACCAAGAGACCCAGTACTTC.

The genes are TRBV4-1 and TRBJ2-7; D uncertain. Germline-derived CDR1 and CDR2 are MGHRA and YSYEKL. V dropped 3 bases and J dropped 0 bases, with 12 bases sitting between them. The CDR3 runs to 15 residues. CDR3 sequence (DNA): TGCGCCAGCAGCCACCCGGACCAGAGCTCCTACGAGCAGTACTTC. Its translation: CASSHPDQSSYEQYF.

The chain combines TRBV24-1 with TRBJ1-1, with unresolved D. Germline CDR1 reads KGHDR; CDR2 reads SFDVKD. Trimming cost V 6 bases and J 9 bases, with 7 bases left between them. This CDR3 is 10 amino acids long. The CDR3 nucleotides read TGTGCCACCAGTCCACAGAAAGCTTTCTTT. Translating gives CATSPQKAFF.

The chain is built from TRBV20-1 and TRBJ1-2; no definite D call. V lost 8 bases to trimming and J lost 6 bases, with 10 bases between them. Germline CDR1 is DFQATT and CDR2 is SNEGSKA (reference sequence). The CDR3 sequence is 10 residues long. Here the CDR3 reads CSWGPNGYTF. The CDR3 bases are TGCAGTTGGGGTCCAAATGGCTACACCTTC.

The chain carries TRBV6-5 and TRBJ1-2; TRBD1 matches at 7 bases. V shed 6 bases, J shed 6 bases, and the junction held 7 bases outside the gene matches. Germline V gives CDR1 MNHEY, CDR2 SVGAGI. This CDR3 contains 13 residues. In DNA, the CDR3 is TGTGCCAGCAGCGAGACAGGGCGCGATGGCTACACCTTC. This codes for CASSETGRDGYTF.

The gene calls are TRBV15 and TRBJ2-7; TRBD2 is a possible D gene (6 bases). In germline, CDR1 is LNHNV, CDR2 YYDKDF (reference sequence). The CDR3 loop spans 15 amino acids. V dropped 8 bases and J dropped 0 bases, with 17 bases sitting between them. CDR3 in amino acids: CATGSPRGSSYEQYF. As DNA, the CDR3 is TGTGCCACCGGATCCCCGCGGGGAAGCTCCTACGAGCAGTACTTC. The variable domain in full, completed from reference TRBV15 and TRBJ2-7, reads DAMVIQNPRYQVTQFGKPVTLSCSQTLNHNVMYWYQQKSSQAPKLLFHYYDKDFNNEADTPDNFQSRRPNTSFCFLDIRSPGLGDTAMYLCATGSPRGSSYEQYFGPGTRLTVT.

This clone came up once. The chain carries TRBV10-1 and TRBJ1-5; 7 bases agree with TRBD1. The trim removed 5 bases at V and 3 bases at J, leaving 1 base unmatched. In germline, CDR1 is WNHNN, CDR2 SYGVQD (reference sequence). The CDR3 runs 13 residues. CDR3 in DNA: TGCGCCAGCAGTACAGGGGTCAATCAGCCCCAGCATTTT. Encoded protein: CASSTGVNQPQHF.

V is TRBV28 and J is TRBJ1-1; 9 bases align to TRBD1. Germline-derived CDR1 and CDR2 are MDHEN and SYDVKM. This CDR3 comprises 15 residues. V trimming: 5 bases; J trimming: 3 bases; junction bases outside the gene matches: 7. As DNA, the CDR3 is TGTGCCAGCAGTACACAGGGGGCGGGATACACTGAAGCTTTCTTT. It is translated as CASSTQGAGYTEAFF.

The chain links TRBV7-8 to TRBJ2-7; TRBD1 agrees at 9 bases. The CDR3 length is 16 residues. V trimming: 5 bases; J trimming: 7 bases; junction bases outside the gene matches: 15. Looked up from germline, CDR1 is SGHVS and CDR2 is FQNEAQ. CDR3 sequence (DNA): TGTGCCAGCAGCAAGAGGAGGGACAGGGCAAAGCTGGAGCAGTACTTC. Encoded protein: CASSKRRDRAKLEQYF.

The chain has TRBV5-1 and TRBJ2-3; 9 nucleotides match TRBD1. The CDR3 sequence is 15 residues long. With 2 bases clipped from V and 4 bases from J, the junction kept 5 bases outside the gene matches. CDR1 and CDR2 (germline): SGHRS, YFSETQ. In DNA form, the CDR3 reads TGCGCCAGCAGCTTTCGGGACAGGGCCCCAGATACGCAGTATTTT. This encodes CASSFRDRAPDTQYF.

V and J are TRBV14 and TRBJ2-5, with D perhaps matching TRBD1 or TRBD2 (5 bases each). Trimming shortened V by 6 bases and J by 7 bases, and 9 bases separated the two germline ends. The CDR3 contains 11 residues. Germline CDR1 SGHDN, CDR2 FVKESK. This chain's CDR3 is CASSHGGTQYF. In nucleotides, the CDR3 is TGTGCCAGCAGTCATGGGGGGACCCAGTACTTC.